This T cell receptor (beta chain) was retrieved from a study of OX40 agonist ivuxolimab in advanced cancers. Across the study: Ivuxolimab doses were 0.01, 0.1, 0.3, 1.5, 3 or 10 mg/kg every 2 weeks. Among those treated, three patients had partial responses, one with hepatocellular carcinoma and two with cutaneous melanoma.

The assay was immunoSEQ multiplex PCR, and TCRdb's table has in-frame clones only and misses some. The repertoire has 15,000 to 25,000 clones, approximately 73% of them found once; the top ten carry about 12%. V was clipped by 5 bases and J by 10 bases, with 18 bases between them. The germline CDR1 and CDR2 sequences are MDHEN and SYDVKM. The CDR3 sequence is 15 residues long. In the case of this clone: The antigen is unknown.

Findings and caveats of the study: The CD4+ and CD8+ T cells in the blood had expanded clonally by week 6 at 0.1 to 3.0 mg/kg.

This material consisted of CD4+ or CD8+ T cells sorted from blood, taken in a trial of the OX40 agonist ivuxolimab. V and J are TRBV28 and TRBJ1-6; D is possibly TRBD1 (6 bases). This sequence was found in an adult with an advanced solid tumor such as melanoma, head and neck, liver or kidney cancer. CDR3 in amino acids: CASSPQGGRTSPLHF. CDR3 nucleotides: TGTGCCAGCAGTCCCCAAGGGGGGCGAACCTCACCCCTCCACTTT.